The clone carrying this T cell receptor (beta chain) showed up many times. These data belong to a study of human T cells and chemical hapten exposure. MiXCR, run by TCRdb on the RACE reads, gives a single entry per CDR3 protein. Among approximately 50,000 distinct CDR3 sequences listed, 9% to 10% were seen once. The V end was cut by 4 bases, the J end by 0 bases, with 12 bases between. Germline V gives CDR1 SGDLS, CDR2 YYNGEE. CDR3 length: 15 amino acids. The time point: patch test 3, about 24 weeks after DPC sensitization. Treatment defined: therapeutic diphenylcyclopropenone sensitization with weekly scalp DPC.

The clonotype was recovered from a woman between 40 and 55 years old with alopecia areata. Some clones in this sample may be carry-over from other donors' samples. This sample comprised whole blood, obtained in connection with sensitization to the hapten diphenylcyclopropenone (DPC). The chain links TRBV9 to TRBJ2-3; a possible D gene is TRBD2 (6 bases). CDR3 loop: CASSFRAGSTDTQYF. As DNA, the CDR3 is TGTGCCAGCAGCTTCAGAGCGGGTAGCACAGATACGCAGTATTTT.